This T cell receptor (beta chain) was recovered during a study of T cell responses to AZD1222 COVID-19 vaccine. The length of the CDR3 is 16 residues. CDR1 is SGHRS and CDR2 is YFSETQ in the germline V gene. Trimming pared 0 bases from V and 0 bases from J, leaving 10 bases between. This table comes from immunoSEQ multiplex PCR, and its TCRdb copy is limited to in-frame clones, with some not included. The sample contains roughly 120,000 clones, about nine tenths of which appear only once. The chain links TRBV5-1 to TRBJ1-3; D possibly corresponds to TRBD1 (5 bases). The sequence was obtained from an adult in good health. Sample: peripheral blood, taken on day 0 of MenACWY control vaccination. The CDR3 bases are TGCGCCAGCAGCTTGGTGGCGGGGCACTCTGGAAACACCATATATTTT. It codes for CASSLVAGHSGNTIYF.